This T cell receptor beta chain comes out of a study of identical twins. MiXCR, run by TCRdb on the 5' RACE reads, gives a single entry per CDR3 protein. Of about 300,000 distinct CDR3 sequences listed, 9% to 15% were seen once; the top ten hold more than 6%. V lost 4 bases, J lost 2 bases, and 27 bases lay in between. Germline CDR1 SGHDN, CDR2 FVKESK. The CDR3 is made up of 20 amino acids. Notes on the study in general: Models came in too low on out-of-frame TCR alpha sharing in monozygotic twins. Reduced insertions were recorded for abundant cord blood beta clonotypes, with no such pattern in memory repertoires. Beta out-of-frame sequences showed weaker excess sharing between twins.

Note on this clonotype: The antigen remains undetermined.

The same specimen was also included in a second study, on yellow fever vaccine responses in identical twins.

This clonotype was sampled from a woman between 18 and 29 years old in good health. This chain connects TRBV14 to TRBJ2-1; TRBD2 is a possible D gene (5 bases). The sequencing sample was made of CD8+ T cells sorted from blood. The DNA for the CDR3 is TGTGCCAGCAGCCCCCAAATCGGAGCGGTCGAAAAGAACGCCTACAATGAGCAGTTCTTC. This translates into CASSPQIGAVEKNAYNEQFF.